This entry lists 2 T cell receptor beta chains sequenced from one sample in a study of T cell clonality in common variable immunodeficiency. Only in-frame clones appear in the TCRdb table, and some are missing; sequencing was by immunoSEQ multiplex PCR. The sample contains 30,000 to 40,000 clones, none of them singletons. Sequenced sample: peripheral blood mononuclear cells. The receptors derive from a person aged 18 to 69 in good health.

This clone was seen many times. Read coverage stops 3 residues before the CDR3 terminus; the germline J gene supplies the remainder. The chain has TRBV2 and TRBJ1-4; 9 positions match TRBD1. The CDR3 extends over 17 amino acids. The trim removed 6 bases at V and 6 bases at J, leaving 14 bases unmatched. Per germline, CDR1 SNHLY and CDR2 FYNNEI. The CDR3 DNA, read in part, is TGTGCCAGCAGGGAACACTTACAGGGGGCGGATGATGAAAAA. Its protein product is CASREHLQGADDEK. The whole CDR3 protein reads CASREHLQGADDEKLFF. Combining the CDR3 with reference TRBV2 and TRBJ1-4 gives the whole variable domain EPEVTQTPSHQVTQMGQEVILRCVPISNHLYFYWYRQILGQKVEFLVSFYNNEISEKSEIFDDQFSVERPDGSNFTLKIRSTKLEDSAMYFCASREHLQGADDEKLFFGSGTQLSVL.

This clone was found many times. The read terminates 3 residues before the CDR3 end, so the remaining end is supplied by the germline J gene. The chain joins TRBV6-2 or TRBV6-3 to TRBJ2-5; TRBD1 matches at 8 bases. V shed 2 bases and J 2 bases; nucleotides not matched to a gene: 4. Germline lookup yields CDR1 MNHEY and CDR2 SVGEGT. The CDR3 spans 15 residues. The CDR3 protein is CASSYGDRSQETQYF. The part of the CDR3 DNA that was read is TGTGCCAGCAGTTACGGGGACAGGTCTCAAGAGACC.